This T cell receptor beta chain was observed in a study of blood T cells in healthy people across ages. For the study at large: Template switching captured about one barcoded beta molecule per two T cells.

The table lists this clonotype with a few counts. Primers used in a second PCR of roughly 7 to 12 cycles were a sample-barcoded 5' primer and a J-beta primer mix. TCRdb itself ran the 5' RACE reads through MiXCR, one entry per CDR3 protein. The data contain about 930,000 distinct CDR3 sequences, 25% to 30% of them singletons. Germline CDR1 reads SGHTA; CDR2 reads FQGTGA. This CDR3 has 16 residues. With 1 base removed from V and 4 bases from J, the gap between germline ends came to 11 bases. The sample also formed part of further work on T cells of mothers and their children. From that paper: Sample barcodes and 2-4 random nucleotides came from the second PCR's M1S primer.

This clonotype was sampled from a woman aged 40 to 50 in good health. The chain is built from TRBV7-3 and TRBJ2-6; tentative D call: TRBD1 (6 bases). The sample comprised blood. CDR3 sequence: CASSLNPGAGANVLTF. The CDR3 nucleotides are TGTGCCAGCAGCTTAAATCCAGGGGCCGGGGCCAACGTCCTGACTTTC.